This T cell receptor beta chain was retrieved from a study of early T cells in non-severe SARS-CoV-2 infection. Study context: Unpaired chains resulted from sequencing bulk RNA of unsorted whole blood.

The study's findings and limits: VDJdb matching skewed toward anti-spike CD8 responses, missing private and CD4 specificities.

This clonotype was counted many times. The target antigen is unknown. Each cDNA molecule carried a unique molecular identifier. TCRdb reprocessed the 5' RACE reads with MiXCR, giving one entry per CDR3 protein. In the table there are tens of thousands of distinct CDR3 sequences, around 3.6% of which are singletons. The sequencing sample was made of whole blood. This TCR was recovered from an adult who was a healthcare worker with PCR-confirmed SARS-CoV-2 infection or an uninfected control (not recorded which).

The CDR3, as DNA: TGTGCCAGCAGTTTTCTAGGGCGGGGGGCCCAAGAGACCCAGTACTTC. It translates to CASSFLGRGAQETQYF. V and J are TRBV12-3 or TRBV12-4 and TRBJ2-5; 8 bases match TRBD2. The CDR3 spans 16 residues. V was pared by 3 bases and J by 1 base, with 7 bases of the junction left unmatched.